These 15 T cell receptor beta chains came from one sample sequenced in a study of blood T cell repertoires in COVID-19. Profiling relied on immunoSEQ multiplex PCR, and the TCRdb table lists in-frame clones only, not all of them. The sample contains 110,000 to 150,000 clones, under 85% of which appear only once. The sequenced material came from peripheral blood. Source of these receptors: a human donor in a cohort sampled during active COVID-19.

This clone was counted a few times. The DNA for the CDR3 is TGTGCCAGCTCCACCCAAGCGGGAGTGGCAAATGAGCAGTTCTTC. It yields the protein CASSTQAGVANEQFF. V gene TRBV9 combines with J gene TRBJ2-1; 8 bases are a match to TRBD2. The germline gives CDR1 SGDLS, CDR2 YYNGEE. V lost 7 bases to trimming and J lost 7 bases; unmatched junction nucleotides: 13. This CDR3 has 15 residues.

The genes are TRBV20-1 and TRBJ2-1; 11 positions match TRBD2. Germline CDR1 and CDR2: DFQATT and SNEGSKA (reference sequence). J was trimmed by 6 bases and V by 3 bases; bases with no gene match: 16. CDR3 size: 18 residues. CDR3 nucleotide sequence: TGCAGTGCTAGTCCCCTAGCGGGAGGTCCGCACCTCTCCAATGAGCAGTTCTTC. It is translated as CSASPLAGGPHLSNEQFF.

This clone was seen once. In DNA, the CDR3 is TGTGCCAGCACCCTAACTAGCGACCCCTACGAGCAGTACTTC. It encodes CASTLTSDPYEQYF. V gene TRBV7-2 combines with J gene TRBJ2-7; 7 positions agree with TRBD2. Germline assignment: CDR1 SGHTA and CDR2 FQGNSA. With 7 bases clipped from V and 2 bases from J, the junction kept 8 bases outside the gene matches. The CDR3 sequence is 14 residues long.

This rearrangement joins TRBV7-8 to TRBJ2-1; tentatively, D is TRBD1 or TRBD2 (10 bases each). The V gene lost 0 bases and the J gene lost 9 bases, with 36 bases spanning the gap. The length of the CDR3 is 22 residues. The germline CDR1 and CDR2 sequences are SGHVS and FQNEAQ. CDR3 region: CASSLAEGLGQGLLAGVGEQFF. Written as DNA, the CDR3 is TGTGCCAGCAGCTTAGCGGAGGGCTTGGGACAGGGGCTTCTAGCGGGAGTTGGTGAGCAGTTCTTC.

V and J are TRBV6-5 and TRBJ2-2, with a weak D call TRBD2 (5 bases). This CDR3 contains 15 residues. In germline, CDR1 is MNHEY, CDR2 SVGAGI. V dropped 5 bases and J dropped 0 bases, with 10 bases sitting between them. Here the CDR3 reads CASSKSGPNTGELFF. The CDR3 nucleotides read TGTGCCAGCAGTAAGAGCGGACCGAACACCGGGGAGCTGTTTTTT.

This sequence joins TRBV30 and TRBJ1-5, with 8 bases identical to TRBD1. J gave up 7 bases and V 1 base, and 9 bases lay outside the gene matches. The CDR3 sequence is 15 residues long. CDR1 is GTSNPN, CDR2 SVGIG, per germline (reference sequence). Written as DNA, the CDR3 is TGTGCCTGGAGTGGTCCAGGGACAGGAAACCAGCCCCAGCATTTT. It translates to CAWSGPGTGNQPQHF.

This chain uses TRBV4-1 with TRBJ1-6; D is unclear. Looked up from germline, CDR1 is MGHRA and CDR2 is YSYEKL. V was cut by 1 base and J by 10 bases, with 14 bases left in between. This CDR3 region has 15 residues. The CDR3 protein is CASSQVEVLGSPLHF. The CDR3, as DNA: TGCGCCAGCAGCCAAGTTGAGGTGCTCGGGTCACCCCTCCACTTT.

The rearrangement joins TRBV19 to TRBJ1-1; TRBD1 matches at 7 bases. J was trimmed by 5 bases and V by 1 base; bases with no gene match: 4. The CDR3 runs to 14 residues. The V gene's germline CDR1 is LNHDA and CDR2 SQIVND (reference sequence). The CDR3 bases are TGTGCCAGTAGTATAGTCCAGGGGGAGACTGAAGCTTTCTTT. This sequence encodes CASSIVQGETEAFF.

The CDR3 region has the DNA TGTGCCAGCAGCTTAGGATTAACCGGACAGGGAGGATCATTAGAGACCCAGTACTTC. Protein product: CASSLGLTGQGGSLETQYF. The chain couples TRBV7-8 to TRBJ2-5; 8 bases align to TRBD1. The CDR3 runs to 19 residues. V was clipped by 1 base and J by 4 bases; unmatched bases: 17. Germline V gene sequence: CDR1 SGHVS, CDR2 FQNEAQ.

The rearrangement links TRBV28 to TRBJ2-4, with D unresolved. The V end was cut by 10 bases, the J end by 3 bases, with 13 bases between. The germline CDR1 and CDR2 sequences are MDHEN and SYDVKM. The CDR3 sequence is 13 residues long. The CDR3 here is CATLPPGKNIQYF. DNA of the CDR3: TGTGCCACCCTACCCCCGGGCAAAAACATTCAGTACTTC.

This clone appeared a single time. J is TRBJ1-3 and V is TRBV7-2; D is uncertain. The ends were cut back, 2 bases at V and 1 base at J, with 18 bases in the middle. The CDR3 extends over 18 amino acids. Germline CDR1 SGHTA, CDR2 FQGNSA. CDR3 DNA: TGTGCCAGCAGCTTATGGAACGCTGGAGTTTTTTCTGGAAACACCATATATTTT. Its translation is CASSLWNAGVFSGNTIYF.

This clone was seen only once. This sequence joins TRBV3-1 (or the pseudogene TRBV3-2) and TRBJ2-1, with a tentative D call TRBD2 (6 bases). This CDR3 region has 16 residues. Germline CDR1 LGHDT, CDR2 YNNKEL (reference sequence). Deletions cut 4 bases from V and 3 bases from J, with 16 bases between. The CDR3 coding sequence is TGTGCCAGCAGCCTCCCATTAGCGGAGGACTACAATGAGCAGTTCTTC. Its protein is CASSLPLAEDYNEQFF.

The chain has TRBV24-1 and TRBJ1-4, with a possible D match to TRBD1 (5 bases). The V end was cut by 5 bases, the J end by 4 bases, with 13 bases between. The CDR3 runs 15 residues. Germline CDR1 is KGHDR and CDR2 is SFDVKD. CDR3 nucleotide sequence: TGTGCCACCAGTGCCGGAGACAGCTTTAATGAAAAACTGTTTTTT. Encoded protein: CATSAGDSFNEKLFF.

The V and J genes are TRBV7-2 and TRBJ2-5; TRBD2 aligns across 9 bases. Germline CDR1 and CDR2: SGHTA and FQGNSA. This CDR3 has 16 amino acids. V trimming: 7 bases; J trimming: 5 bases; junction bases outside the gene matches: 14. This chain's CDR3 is CASTAWVREGRETQYF. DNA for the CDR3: TGTGCCAGCACCGCTTGGGTGCGGGAGGGCCGGGAGACCCAGTACTTC.

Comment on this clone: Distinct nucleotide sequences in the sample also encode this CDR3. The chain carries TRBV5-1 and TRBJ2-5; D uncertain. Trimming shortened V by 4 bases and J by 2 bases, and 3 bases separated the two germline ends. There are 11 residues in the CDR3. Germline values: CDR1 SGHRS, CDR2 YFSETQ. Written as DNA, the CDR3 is TGCGCCAGCAGCCTACAAGAGACCCAGTACTTC. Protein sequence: CASSLQETQYF. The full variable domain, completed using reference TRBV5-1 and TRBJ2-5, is KAGVTQTPRYLIKTRGQQVTLSCSPISGHRSVSWYQQTPGQGLQFLFEYFSETQRNKGNFPGRFSGRQFSNSRSEMNVSTLELGDSALYLCASSLQETQYFGPGTRLLVL.